The subject of this entry is one TCR beta chain. What it recognizes is unknown. This entry comes from a study of vaccination and CD4 T cells after COVID-19. The CDR3 length is 17 residues. V lost 3 bases and J lost 2; bases outside the gene matches: 12. Germline CDR1 is DFQATT and CDR2 is SNEGSKA (reference sequence). Treatment: approximately 11-day PBMC culture with coronavirus spike peptide pools or control peptides (ViraFEST assay). Once obtained from cultured CD4+ T cells, the DNA was sequenced using the Oncomine TCR Beta short-read assay. TCRdb recomputed calls from the PCR reads with MiXCR, one row per CDR3 protein. The sample shows some 12,000 distinct CDR3 sequences, roughly 60% of them seen only once.

The gene calls are TRBV20-1 and TRBJ2-3; 9 nucleotides agree with TRBD2. Sequenced here: CD4+ T cells from blood, cultured in vitro, sampled before SARS-CoV-2 vaccination. The TCR originated in a human donor who had recovered from COVID-19. The CDR3 nucleotides are TGCAGTGCTAGTTGGAGGCGGCGGGGGGGACACACAGATACGCAGTATTTT. Protein sequence: CSASWRRRGGHTDTQYF.